Each of the 24 T cell receptor beta chains below was sequenced from the same sample in a study of technical replicates of blood from a few donors. Using immunoSEQ multiplex PCR, the repertoire was profiled, and TCRdb retains in-frame clones only, with some absent. The sample holds tens of thousands of clones; 85% to 90% are singletons and the top ten take approximately 4.4%. Sample: PBMCs. All receptors come from a human donor in good health. Some clones in this sample may be carry-over from other donors' samples.

Only one count was recorded for this clone. The CDR3 nucleotides are TGTGCCATCAGTGCGGGGACAGGGGCCTTCGAGACCCAGTACTTC. This translates into CAISAGTGAFETQYF. The J gene is TRBJ2-5, the V gene TRBV10-3; 10 bases align to TRBD1. Trimming cost V 4 bases and J 5 bases; bases outside gene matches: 7. CDR1 and CDR2 (germline): ENHRY, SYGVKD. CDR3 length: 15 residues.

The rearrangement uses TRBV2 and TRBJ1-6; 7 nucleotides agree with TRBD1. The junction had 11 bases not matched to a gene; V was cut back by 11 bases and J by 7 bases. The CDR3 consists of 14 residues. The germline CDR1 and CDR2 sequences are SNHLY and FYNNEI. The CDR3, as DNA: TGTGCCTGCACGACAGGGACCGGGAATTCACCCCTCCACTTT. Its translation: CACTTGTGNSPLHF.

This chain uses TRBV7-9 with TRBJ2-5, with D tentatively TRBD1 (5 bases). The CDR3 covers 15 residues. CDR1 SEHNR and CDR2 FQNEAQ come from the germline V gene (reference sequence). The V end was cut by 0 bases, the J end by 5 bases, with 13 bases between. The CDR3: CASSLAGQGRETQYF. DNA for the CDR3: TGTGCCAGCAGCTTAGCTGGGCAGGGCAGGGAGACCCAGTACTTC.

The V gene is TRBV29-1, the J gene TRBJ2-7; D not certain. V was shortened by 7 bases and J by 4 bases, with 11 bases between the two germline ends. The CDR3 sequence is 11 residues long. The germline CDR1 and CDR2 sequences are SQVTM and ANQGSEA. The CDR3 sequence: CSARLKYEQYF. CDR3 nucleotide sequence: TGCAGCGCTAGGCTGAAATACGAGCAGTACTTC.

V is TRBV30 and J is TRBJ1-1; D perhaps matches TRBD1 (5 bases). Trimming left V 4 bases short and J 11 bases short, with 17 bases between. The CDR3 sequence is 12 residues long. From germline, CDR1 is GTSNPN and CDR2 SVGIG (reference sequence). CDR3 amino acids: CAWMGEAERAFF. The CDR3 DNA sequence: TGTGCCTGGATGGGGGAGGCTGAGCGCGCTTTCTTT.

The J gene is TRBJ2-1, the V gene TRBV4-2; 8 nucleotides match TRBD2. CDR3 length equals 16 residues. After removal of 4 bases from V and 2 bases from J, the junction contained 7 bases not matched to a gene. Germline assignment: CDR1 LGHNA and CDR2 YNFKEQ. CDR3 sequence reads: CASSPPSSGTYNEQFF. The CDR3 DNA is TGTGCCAGCAGCCCACCTAGTAGCGGGACCTACAATGAGCAGTTCTTC.

The rearrangement uses TRBV19 and TRBJ2-2, with a tentative D call TRBD1 (6 bases). Between the trimmed V and J ends, which lost 4 bases and 5 bases, there was a span of 14 bases. The CDR3 is 15 residues long. Germline V CDR1 and CDR2: LNHDA, SQIVND (reference sequence). The CDR3: CASSKARTVTGELFF. The DNA of the CDR3 is TGTGCCAGTAGTAAAGCAAGGACAGTAACCGGGGAGCTGTTTTTT.

The chain employs TRBV7-2 and TRBJ2-3; TRBD2 agrees at 10 bases. CDR3 size: 15 residues. Germline CDR1 and CDR2: SGHTA and FQGNSA. V lost 8 bases and J lost 1; bases outside the gene matches: 6. The CDR3 loop reads CASGPGLAGTDTQYF. The CDR3 nucleotides are TGTGCCAGCGGCCCTGGACTAGCGGGCACAGATACGCAGTATTTT.

This chain uses TRBV5-1 with TRBJ2-3, with 8 nucleotides matching TRBD1. V trimming: 3 bases; J trimming: 2 bases; junction bases outside the gene matches: 8. The CDR3 spans 16 residues. Germline V gives CDR1 SGHRS, CDR2 YFSETQ. DNA for the CDR3: TGCGCCAGCAGCTCACAGGACAGGGCCTTCACAGATACGCAGTATTTT. Its translation: CASSSQDRAFTDTQYF.

The count of this clone is one. V is TRBV5-4 and J is TRBJ2-2; 10 positions match TRBD1. V shed 4 bases and J 5 bases; nucleotides not matched to a gene: 5. Germline CDR1 reads SGHNT; CDR2 reads YYREEE (reference sequence). CDR3 length: 15 residues. The CDR3 DNA reads as TGTGCCAGCAGCCGCGGGACAGGGGAAACCGGGGAGCTGTTTTTT. This codes for CASSRGTGETGELFF.

The chain uses TRBV15 and TRBJ2-7, with a tentative D call TRBD2 (5 bases). The CDR3 runs 14 residues. The germline V and J ends were trimmed by 0 bases and 4 bases, with 10 bases remaining between them. Per germline, CDR1 LNHNV and CDR2 YYDKDF (reference sequence). CDR3: CATSREVGAYEQYF. The CDR3 DNA reads TGTGCCACCAGCAGAGAAGTGGGAGCTTACGAGCAGTACTTC.

The chain links TRBV10-3 to TRBJ2-1; D may be TRBD1 (7 bases). V lost 8 bases and J lost 2, with 22 bases in between. Germline V gene lookup returns CDR1 ENHRY and CDR2 SYGVKD. The CDR3 has 17 amino acids. CDR3 nucleotide sequence: TGTGCCATCGGGAGCCCAACAGGGGCGGGGACCTACAATGAGCAGTTCTTC. Translation: CAIGSPTGAGTYNEQFF.

The V gene is TRBV7-2, the J gene TRBJ2-5; a weak D match, TRBD2 (5 bases). CDR3 length: 16 residues. V lost 2 bases, J lost 5 bases, and 18 bases lay in between. Per the germline V gene, CDR1 is SGHTA and CDR2 is FQGNSA. The DNA of the CDR3 is TGTGCCAGCAGCTTAACGATCTCTGCCAGAGGGGAGACCCAGTACTTC. Protein product: CASSLTISARGETQYF.

This chain connects TRBV7-7 to TRBJ2-7; the D gene is possibly TRBD1 (5 bases). CDR1 SSHAT and CDR2 FNYEAQ come from the germline V gene (reference sequence). CDR3 length equals 14 residues. V was trimmed by 1 base and J by 1 base, leaving 8 bases between them. The CDR3 coding sequence is TGTGCCAGCAGCTTAGGGAAGGGGTCCTACGAGCAGTACTTC. Translated: CASSLGKGSYEQYF.

This clone was picked up one time. The CDR3 loop reads CASSPRLGGTDTQYF. For the CDR3, the DNA is TGTGCCAGCTCACCAAGGCTGGGCGGCACAGATACGCAGTATTTT. This chain links TRBV18 with TRBJ2-3; no firm D call. Trimming stripped 2 bases from V and 1 base from J, with 10 bases between. Looked up from germline, CDR1 is KGHSH and CDR2 is LQKENI. The CDR3 has 15 residues.

The chain joins TRBV4-3 to TRBJ2-7, with a tentative D call TRBD1 (6 bases). This CDR3 contains 16 residues. CDR1 is LGHNA, CDR2 YSLEER, per germline. V was cut by 1 base and J by 1 base, with 14 bases left in between. The CDR3 DNA is TGCGCCAGCAGCCAAGGGCCCGGGACAATGTCCTACGAGCAGTACTTC. Amino acid sequence: CASSQGPGTMSYEQYF.

J is TRBJ2-1 and V is TRBV19, with 9 positions matching TRBD1. Germline loops: CDR1 LNHDA, CDR2 SQIVND (reference sequence). Trimming removed 0 bases from V and 1 base from J; junction bases left unmatched: 4. This CDR3 has 17 amino acids. DNA of the CDR3: TGTGCCAGTAGTATAGATCGAGGGACAGGGTCCTACAATGAGCAGTTCTTC. The encoded protein is CASSIDRGTGSYNEQFF.

The chain is built from TRBV9 and TRBJ2-3; D is perhaps TRBD2 (6 bases). CDR1 is SGDLS, CDR2 YYNGEE, per germline. CDR3 length equals 14 residues. The ends were cut back, 2 bases at V and 4 bases at J, with 11 bases in the middle. This CDR3 is CASSVGGRSDTQYF. CDR3 nucleotide sequence: TGTGCCAGCAGCGTTGGGGGGAGATCAGATACGCAGTATTTT. The full variable domain, rest sourced from reference TRBV9 and TRBJ2-3, is DSGVTQTPKHLITATGQRVTLRCSPRSGDLSVYWYQQSLDQGLQFLIQYYNGEERAKGNILERFSAQQFPDLHSELNLSSLELGDSALYFCASSVGGRSDTQYFGPGTRLTVL.

J is TRBJ1-1 and V is TRBV10-3, with D uncertain. The germline CDR1 and CDR2 sequences are ENHRY and SYGVKD. The CDR3 runs to 13 residues. Trimming took 0 bases from V and 7 from J, leaving 9 bases between them. CDR3: CAISESARVEAFF. CDR3 nucleotide sequence: TGTGCCATCAGTGAGTCGGCCCGTGTTGAAGCTTTCTTT.

The chain links TRBV7-2 to TRBJ2-1; TRBD2 agrees at 7 bases. CDR1 SGHTA and CDR2 FQGNSA come from the germline V gene. This CDR3 is built from 15 residues. V shed 1 base, J shed 9 bases, and the junction held 9 bases outside the gene matches. In DNA, the CDR3 is TGTGCCAGCAGCTTAGGTTTAGGGACTATGGGTGAGCAGTTCTTC. It yields the protein CASSLGLGTMGEQFF. The variable domain in full, completed from reference TRBV7-2 and TRBJ2-1, reads GAGVSQSPSNKVTEKGKDVELRCDPISGHTALYWYRQSLGQGLEFLIYFQGNSAPDKSGLPSDRFSAERTGGSVSTLTIQRTQQEDSAVYLCASSLGLGTMGEQFFGPGTRLTVL.

The chain links TRBV27 to TRBJ1-2; perhaps TRBD1 as D (6 bases). The length of the CDR3 is 11 residues. Between the trimmed V and J ends, which lost 6 bases and 8 bases, there was a span of 10 bases. Germline V gives CDR1 MNHEY, CDR2 SMNVEV (reference sequence). Here the CDR3 DNA reads TGTGCCAGCAGCCAGGGGTCCGGCTACACCTTC. Translating gives CASSQGSGYTF.

V and J are TRBV5-8 and TRBJ2-2; D is unresolved. V lost 0 bases and J 4 bases, leaving 10 bases between the germline ends. The CDR3 totals 15 residues. Germline CDR1 reads SGHTS; CDR2 reads YDEGEE. CDR3 nucleotides: TGTGCCAGCAGCTTGGTACGGAGACGCACCGGGGAGCTGTTTTTT. Translation gives CASSLVRRRTGELFF. Together with reference TRBV5-8 and TRBJ2-2, the CDR3 gives the full variable domain: EAGVTQSPTHLIKTRGQQATLRCSPISGHTSVYWYQQALGLGLQFLLWYDEGEERNRGNFPPRFSGRQFPNYSSELNVNALELEDSALYLCASSLVRRRTGELFFGEGSRLTVL.

Worth noting for this clone: One end of the junction is discordant with germline, which a read error may explain. This chain uses TRBV18 with TRBJ2-1; 7 bases are shared with TRBD1. CDR1 and CDR2 (germline): KGHSH, LQKENI. This CDR3 spans 17 amino acids. The CDR3 bases are TGTGCCAGCTCACCAAATCCCCCGAGACAGGGTTCTAATGAGCAGCTCTTC. Protein: CASSPNPPRQGSNEQLF.

The V gene is TRBV4-1, the J gene TRBJ2-1, with a possible D match to TRBD2 (5 bases). Germline V gene data show CDR1 as MGHRA and CDR2 as YSYEKL. The CDR3 totals 15 residues. Trimming pared 2 bases from V and 1 base from J, leaving 9 bases between. This CDR3 reads CASSQTGYSYNEQFF. In nucleotides, the CDR3 is TGCGCCAGCAGCCAAACGGGGTATTCCTACAATGAGCAGTTCTTC.